The 22 T cell receptor beta chains given below trace back to one sample, sequenced in a study of CD4 T cells in relation to SARS-CoV-2 and coronaviruses. No antigen has been identified for these receptors. Assay used: immunoSEQ multiplex PCR; TCRdb lists only in-frame clones, some missing. The sample comprises 22,000 or so clones, around 75% of which are singletons, and more than 9% rests with the top ten. CD4+ T cells from unexposed donors were obtained before the COVID-19 pandemic (2011-2018). The cells were cultured for 9 to 11 days before CD4+ T cells were isolated. The sequenced sample was CD4+ T cells from PBMCs, cultured in vitro. These receptors were obtained from a human donor in good health.

The rearrangement links TRBV24-1 to TRBJ2-1, with 10 bases fitting TRBD2. The V gene's germline CDR1 is KGHDR and CDR2 SFDVKD. This CDR3 is built from 14 residues. The trim removed 4 bases at V and 10 bases at J, leaving 6 bases unmatched. The CDR3 bases are TGTGCCACCAGTGACCCGGGACTAGCGCGGGAGCAGTTCTTC. It yields the protein CATSDPGLAREQFF.

The chain employs TRBV7-3 and TRBJ2-7; no firm D call. CDR3 length: 15 amino acids. Trimming stripped 1 base from V and 5 bases from J, with 15 bases between. From germline, CDR1 is SGHTA and CDR2 FQGTGA. The DNA of the CDR3 is TGTGCCAGCAGCTTAAGAGCTGCTGGGCAGAACGAGCAGTACTTC. This sequence encodes CASSLRAAGQNEQYF.

This chain links TRBV7-2 with TRBJ2-7; TRBD2 matches 7 bases. Per germline, CDR1 SGHTA and CDR2 FQGNSA. The CDR3 sequence is 13 residues long. Trimming cost V 4 bases and J 4 bases; bases outside gene matches: 4. CDR3 DNA sequence: TGTGCCAGCAGCTCCGGACTAGGGTACGAGCAGTACTTC. This codes for CASSSGLGYEQYF. The whole variable domain, filled in from reference TRBV7-2 and TRBJ2-7, reads GAGVSQSPSNKVTEKGKDVELRCDPISGHTALYWYRQSLGQGLEFLIYFQGNSAPDKSGLPSDRFSAERTGGSVSTLTIQRTQQEDSAVYLCASSSGLGYEQYFGPGTRLTVT.

V gene TRBV12-3 or TRBV12-4 combines with J gene TRBJ2-7; no reliable D call. CDR3 length: 11 amino acids. V lost 1 base and J lost 3, with 1 base in between. The CDR3 sequence: CASSLDYEQYF. Written as DNA, the CDR3 is TGTGCCAGCAGTTTAGACTACGAGCAGTACTTC.

Written as DNA, the CDR3 is TGTGCCAGCAGCCCACCTAGCGGGAGGGCAGATACGCAGTATTTT. Protein sequence: CASSPPSGRADTQYF. The rearrangement uses TRBV28 and TRBJ2-3, with 12 bases fitting TRBD2. The CDR3 has 15 amino acids. Germline V gene sequence: CDR1 MDHEN, CDR2 SYDVKM. The V and J ends lost 6 bases and 4 bases, in that order; junction bases with no gene match: 5.

This clone was detected once. The V gene is TRBV7-6, the J gene TRBJ2-1, with 9 bases that match TRBD2. The J segment lost 2 bases and the V segment lost 0 bases, leaving 2 bases of the junction unmatched. The CDR3 has 16 amino acids. Looked up from germline, CDR1 is SGHVS and CDR2 is FNYEAQ. Written as DNA, the CDR3 is TGTGCCAGCAGCTTAGCGGCGGGAGGGACCTACAATGAGCAGTTCTTC. Protein product: CASSLAAGGTYNEQFF. The full variable domain, completed using reference TRBV7-6 and TRBJ2-1, is GAGVSQSPRYKVTKRGQDVALRCDPISGHVSLYWYRQALGQGPEFLTYFNYEAQQDKSGLPNDRFSAERPEGSISTLTIQRTEQRDSAMYRCASSLAAGGTYNEQFFGPGTRLTVL.

This clone appeared a single time. J is TRBJ2-5 and V is TRBV4-2, with D perhaps TRBD1 (6 bases). V dropped 0 bases and J dropped 4 bases, with 15 bases sitting between them. This CDR3 is 16 amino acids long. Germline loops: CDR1 LGHNA, CDR2 YNFKEQ. In nucleotides, the CDR3 is TGTGCCAGCAGCCAAGACTGGGGGCAGGGATTAGAGACCCAGTACTTC. This sequence encodes CASSQDWGQGLETQYF.

The rearrangement uses TRBV28 and TRBJ1-1, with TRBD1 matching 7 bases. Germline V gene lookup returns CDR1 MDHEN and CDR2 SYDVKM. Trimming cost V 5 bases and J 10 bases; bases outside gene matches: 7. The CDR3 totals 12 residues. The CDR3: CASSPVTGRAFF. Written as DNA, the CDR3 is TGTGCCAGCAGTCCTGTGACAGGGCGAGCTTTCTTT. Filled out from reference TRBV28 and TRBJ1-1, the complete variable domain reads DVKVTQSSRYLVKRTGEKVFLECVQDMDHENMFWYRQDPGLGLRLIYFSYDVKMKEKGDIPEGYSVSREKKERFSLILESASTNQTSMYLCASSPVTGRAFFGQGTRLTVV.

The gene calls are TRBV5-4 and TRBJ2-5, with D maybe TRBD2 (6 bases). The germline CDR1 and CDR2 sequences are SGHNT and YYREEE (reference sequence). The V and J ends lost 0 bases and 5 bases respectively, with 11 bases between them. The CDR3 covers 14 residues. CDR3 bases: TGTGCCAGCAGCTTGGGCGGGGAGTGGGAGACCCAGTACTTC. Protein product: CASSLGGEWETQYF.

Remarks on this clone: At one end, the junction sequence differs from germline, possibly due to a read error. The chain uses TRBV15 and TRBJ2-5, with 8 positions matching TRBD1. Per the germline V gene, CDR1 is LNHNV and CDR2 is YYDKDF (reference sequence). The CDR3 is made up of 14 amino acids. CDR3 region: CATSRDRGEETQYF. The CDR3 DNA follows: TGTGCCACCAGCCGAGACAGGGGTGAAGAGACCCAGTACTTC.

This clone has a single count. V is TRBV19 and J is TRBJ1-1; D is possibly TRBD1 (5 bases). V was pared by 4 bases and J by 3 bases, with 15 bases between. The CDR3 has 15 residues. Germline V CDR1 and CDR2: LNHDA, SQIVND (reference sequence). The CDR3 sequence: CASSTLGGSDTEAFF. The CDR3 coding sequence is TGTGCCAGTAGTACTCTGGGGGGGTCGGACACTGAAGCTTTCTTT.

The chain carries TRBV2 and TRBJ1-2, with a tentative D call TRBD1 (5 bases). The CDR3 is 16 residues long. Germline V lookup: CDR1 SNHLY, CDR2 FYNNEI. The V end lost 6 bases, the J end lost 5 bases, and 22 bases lay between the germline ends. Here the CDR3 reads CASSPLPRGGLYGYTF. The CDR3 nucleotides read TGTGCCAGCAGCCCGCTCCCCCGGGGCGGGTTGTATGGCTACACCTTC.

This chain uses TRBV3-1 (or the pseudogene TRBV3-2) with TRBJ2-3; 11 nucleotides match TRBD2. Per germline, CDR1 LGHDT and CDR2 YNNKEL (reference sequence). The CDR3 has 18 amino acids. V trimming: 4 bases; J trimming: 2 bases; junction bases outside the gene matches: 11. In DNA form, the CDR3 reads TGTGCCAGCAGCCGAGGGACTAGCGGTACTGGACTCACAGATACGCAGTATTTT. Its translation is CASSRGTSGTGLTDTQYF.

The chain recombines TRBV7-9 with TRBJ2-7; no definite D call. This CDR3 spans 11 amino acids. V was cut by 5 bases and J by 4 bases, with 6 bases left in between. Germline CDR1 reads SEHNR; CDR2 reads FQNEAQ (reference sequence). The CDR3 sequence is CASSPLYEQYF. The CDR3 nucleotides are TGTGCCAGCAGCCCCTTATACGAGCAGTACTTC.

The chain combines TRBV3-1 (or the pseudogene TRBV3-2) with TRBJ1-1; D unresolved. This CDR3 is built from 14 residues. V was clipped by 4 bases and J by 4 bases, with 13 bases between them. Germline V gives CDR1 LGHDT, CDR2 YNNKEL (reference sequence). The CDR3 sequence: CASSPPEGSTEAFF. CDR3 bases: TGTGCCAGCAGCCCCCCCGAGGGAAGCACTGAAGCTTTCTTT.

This clone was detected only once. This sequence joins TRBV6-6 and TRBJ1-2; no clear D. Trimming took 5 bases from V and 0 from J, leaving 16 bases between them. The CDR3 has 16 residues. Per the germline V gene, CDR1 is MNHNY and CDR2 is SVGAGI (reference sequence). CDR3 in DNA: TGTGCCAGCAGTCGAAAACAAGGACGGTCTAACTATGGCTACACCTTC. It codes for CASSRKQGRSNYGYTF.

The chain is built from TRBV19 and TRBJ1-2; 8 nucleotides agree with TRBD1. With 7 bases clipped from V and 3 bases from J, the junction kept 10 bases outside the gene matches. Germline V CDR1 and CDR2: LNHDA, SQIVND (reference sequence). The CDR3 has 15 residues. CDR3 amino acids: CASTFTGTGDYGYTF. The CDR3 coding sequence is TGTGCCAGTACCTTCACCGGGACAGGCGACTATGGCTACACCTTC. The full variable domain, rest sourced from reference TRBV19 and TRBJ1-2, is DGGITQSPKYLFRKEGQNVTLSCEQNLNHDAMYWYRQDPGQGLRLIYYSQIVNDFQKGDIAEGYSVSREKKESFPLTVTSAQKNPTAFYLCASTFTGTGDYGYTFGSGTRLTVV.

This chain uses TRBV24-1 with TRBJ2-1, with 7 bases that match TRBD1. With V trimmed by 4 bases and J by 8 bases, 4 bases remained unmatched. This CDR3 is 13 amino acids long. Germline CDR1 and CDR2: KGHDR and SFDVKD. The CDR3 spells CATSDLDRDEQFF. DNA of the CDR3: TGTGCCACCAGTGACCTCGACAGGGATGAGCAGTTCTTC.

J is TRBJ1-1 and V is TRBV14; D is perhaps TRBD1 (6 bases). V was cut by 1 base and J by 4 bases, with 16 bases left in between. CDR3 size: 16 residues. Per germline, CDR1 SGHDN and CDR2 FVKESK. CDR3 bases: TGTGCCAGCAGCCAAGGGGGGTGGGGGGCAGCCACTGAAGCTTTCTTT. This translates into CASSQGGWGAATEAFF.

The V gene is TRBV28, the J gene TRBJ1-2; 7 nucleotides align to TRBD1. The germline CDR1 and CDR2 sequences are MDHEN and SYDVKM. The junction had 5 bases not matched to a gene; V was cut back by 10 bases and J by 3 bases. This CDR3 spans 12 amino acids. CDR3 sequence: CATNRGDYGYTF. CDR3 coding DNA: TGTGCCACCAACAGGGGAGACTATGGCTACACCTTC.

V and J are TRBV2 and TRBJ2-1; no clear D. The CDR3 extends over 12 amino acids. Germline V gene data show CDR1 as SNHLY and CDR2 as FYNNEI. The ends were cut back, 6 bases at V and 7 bases at J, with 10 bases in the middle. The CDR3 sequence: CASSTGLNEQFF. The DNA of the CDR3 is TGTGCCAGCAGCACCGGCCTGAATGAGCAGTTCTTC.

The rearrangement links TRBV12-1 to TRBJ2-1; the table's TRBD2 call for D was not verified on the DNA. TRBV12-1 is classified as a pseudogene. CDR3 length: 15 residues. Here the CDR3 reads CASRGGLAGANEQFF. CDR3 nucleotide sequence: TGTGCCAGCAGGGGAGGACTAGCGGGAGCCAATGAGCAGTTCTTC.